The T cell receptor (beta chain) described here comes from a study of neoadjuvant anti-PD-1 for oral cavity cancer. Findings of the study overall: Each response group had just a few patients in TCR analyses.

Clones were sequenced by immunoSEQ multiplex PCR, and TCRdb holds only the in-frame ones, with some missing. The sample includes some 70,000 clones, 70% to 90% of them seen just once. Specified time point: after neoadjuvant nivolumab, at surgical resection. Blood cells were analyzed directly, without culture or expansion. Germline CDR1 reads SGHAT; CDR2 reads FQNNGV. The V segment lost 8 bases and the J segment 5 bases; nucleotides outside the gene matches: 10. CDR3 size: 14 residues. As concerns this clone: Antigen specificity is unknown.

The receptor's source is a person aged 35 to 85 with oral cavity squamous cell carcinoma. Sequenced material: PBMCs, taken after nivolumab (anti-PD-1) treatment. The gene calls are TRBV11-2 and TRBJ2-7; 9 nucleotides align to TRBD2. The CDR3 loop reads CASHVGTSFDEQYF. The CDR3, as DNA: TGTGCCAGCCATGTCGGGACTAGCTTTGACGAGCAGTACTTC.